This T cell receptor beta chain is drawn from a study of shared T cell receptors in the human thymus. The V and J ends lost 4 bases and 9 bases, in that order; junction bases with no gene match: 12. CDR1 is SGHRS and CDR2 is YFSETQ in the germline V gene. CDR3 size: 17 residues. Data came from immunoSEQ multiplex PCR; TCRdb stores just in-frame clones and leaves some out. The sample carries hundreds of thousands of clones, around 78% recorded once. This same sample was also part of a study on human thymus T cells. That work contributes: The donors were infants in Finland with congenital heart defects, otherwise immunologically healthy. Thymus pieces cut out during corrective heart surgery were the tissue that was used. Blood and thymic repertoires both appeared biased in V and J gene usage.

The specimen was thymocytes. The sequence derives from a boy in the first two years of life with a congenital heart defect. The chain combines TRBV5-1 with TRBJ2-1; TRBD2 matches at 14 bases. The CDR3 loop reads CASSLTRLAGGPSEQFF. CDR3 nucleotides: TGCGCCAGCAGCCTAACCCGACTAGCGGGAGGGCCTAGTGAGCAGTTCTTC. Full variable domain (remainder filled in from reference TRBV5-1 and TRBJ2-1): KAGVTQTPRYLIKTRGQQVTLSCSPISGHRSVSWYQQTPGQGLQFLFEYFSETQRNKGNFPGRFSGRQFSNSRSEMNVSTLELGDSALYLCASSLTRLAGGPSEQFFGPGTRLTVL.